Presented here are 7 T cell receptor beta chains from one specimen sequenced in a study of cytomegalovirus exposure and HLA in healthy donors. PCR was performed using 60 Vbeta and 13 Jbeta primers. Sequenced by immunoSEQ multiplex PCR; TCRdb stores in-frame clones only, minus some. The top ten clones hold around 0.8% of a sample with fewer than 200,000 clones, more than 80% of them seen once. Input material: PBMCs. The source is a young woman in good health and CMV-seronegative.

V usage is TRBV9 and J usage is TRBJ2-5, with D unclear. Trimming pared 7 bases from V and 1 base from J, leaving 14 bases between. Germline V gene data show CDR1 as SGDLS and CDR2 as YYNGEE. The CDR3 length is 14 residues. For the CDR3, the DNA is TGTGCCAGCGGTCTGACTTATTCCCAAGAGACCCAGTACTTC. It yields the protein CASGLTYSQETQYF.

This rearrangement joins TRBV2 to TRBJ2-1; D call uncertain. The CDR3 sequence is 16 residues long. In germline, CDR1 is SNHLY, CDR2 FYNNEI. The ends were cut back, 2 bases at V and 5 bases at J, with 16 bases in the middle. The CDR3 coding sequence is TGTGCCAGCAGTGAATTAGGCCTAGGTGGAAACAATGAGCAGTTCTTC. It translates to CASSELGLGGNNEQFF.

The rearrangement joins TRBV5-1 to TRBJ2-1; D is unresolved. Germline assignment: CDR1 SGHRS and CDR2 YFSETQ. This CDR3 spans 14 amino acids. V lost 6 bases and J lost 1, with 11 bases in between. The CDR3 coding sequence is TGCGCCAGCAATGAGCTAGAGTCCTACAATGAGCAGTTCTTC. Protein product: CASNELESYNEQFF. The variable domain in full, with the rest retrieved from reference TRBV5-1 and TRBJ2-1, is KAGVTQTPRYLIKTRGQQVTLSCSPISGHRSVSWYQQTPGQGLQFLFEYFSETQRNKGNFPGRFSGRQFSNSRSEMNVSTLELGDSALYLCASNELESYNEQFFGPGTRLTVL.

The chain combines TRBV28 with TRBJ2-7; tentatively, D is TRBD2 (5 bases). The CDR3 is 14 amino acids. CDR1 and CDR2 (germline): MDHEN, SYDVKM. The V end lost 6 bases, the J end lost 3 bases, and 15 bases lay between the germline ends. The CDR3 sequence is CASSRGSLVYEQYF. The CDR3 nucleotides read TGTGCCAGCAGCAGAGGGTCTCTAGTCTACGAGCAGTACTTC.

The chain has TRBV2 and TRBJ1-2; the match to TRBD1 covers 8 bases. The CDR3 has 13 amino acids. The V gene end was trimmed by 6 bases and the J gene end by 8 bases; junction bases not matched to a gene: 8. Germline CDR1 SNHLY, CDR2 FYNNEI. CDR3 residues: CASRNQGARGYTF. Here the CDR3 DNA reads TGTGCCAGCAGGAATCAGGGGGCTCGAGGCTACACCTTC.

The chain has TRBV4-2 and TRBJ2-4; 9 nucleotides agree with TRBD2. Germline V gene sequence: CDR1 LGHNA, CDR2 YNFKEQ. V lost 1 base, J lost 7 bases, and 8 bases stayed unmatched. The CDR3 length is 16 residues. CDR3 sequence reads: CASSQVALAGVNIQYF. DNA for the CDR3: TGTGCCAGCAGCCAAGTCGCCTTAGCGGGAGTGAACATTCAGTACTTC.

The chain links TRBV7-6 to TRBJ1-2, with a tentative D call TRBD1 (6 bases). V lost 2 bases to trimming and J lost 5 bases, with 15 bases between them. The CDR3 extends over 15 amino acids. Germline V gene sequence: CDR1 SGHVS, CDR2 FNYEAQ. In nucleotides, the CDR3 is TGTGCCAGCAGCTTATACAGGGACACCCTATATGGCTACACCTTC. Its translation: CASSLYRDTLYGYTF.